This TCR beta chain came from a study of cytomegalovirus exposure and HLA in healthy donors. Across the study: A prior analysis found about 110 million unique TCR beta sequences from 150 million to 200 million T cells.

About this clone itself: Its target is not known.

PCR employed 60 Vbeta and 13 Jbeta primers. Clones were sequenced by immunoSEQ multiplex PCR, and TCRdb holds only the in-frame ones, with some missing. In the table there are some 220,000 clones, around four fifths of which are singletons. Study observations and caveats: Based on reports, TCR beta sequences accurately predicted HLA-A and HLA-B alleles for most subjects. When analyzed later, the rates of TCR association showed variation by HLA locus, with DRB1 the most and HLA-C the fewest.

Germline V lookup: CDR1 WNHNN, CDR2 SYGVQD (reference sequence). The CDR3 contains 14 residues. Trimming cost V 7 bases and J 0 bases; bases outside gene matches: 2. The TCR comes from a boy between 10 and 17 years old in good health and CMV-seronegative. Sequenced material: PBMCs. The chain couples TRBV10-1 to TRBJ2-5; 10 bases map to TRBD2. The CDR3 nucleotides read TGCGCCAGCACCCTAGCGGGAGACCAAGAGACCCAGTACTTC. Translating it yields CASTLAGDQETQYF.